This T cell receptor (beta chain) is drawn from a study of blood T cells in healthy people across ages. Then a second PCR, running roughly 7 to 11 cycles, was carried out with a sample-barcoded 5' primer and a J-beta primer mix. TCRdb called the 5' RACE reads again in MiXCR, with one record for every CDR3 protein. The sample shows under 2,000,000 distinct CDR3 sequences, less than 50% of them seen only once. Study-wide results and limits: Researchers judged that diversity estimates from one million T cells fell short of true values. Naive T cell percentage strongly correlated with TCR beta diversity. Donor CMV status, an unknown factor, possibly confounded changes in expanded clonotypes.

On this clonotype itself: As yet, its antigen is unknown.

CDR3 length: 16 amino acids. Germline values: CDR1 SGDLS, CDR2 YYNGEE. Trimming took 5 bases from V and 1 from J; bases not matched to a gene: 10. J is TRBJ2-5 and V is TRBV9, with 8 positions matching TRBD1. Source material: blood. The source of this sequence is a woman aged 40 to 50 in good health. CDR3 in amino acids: CASSRDRTGLQETQYF. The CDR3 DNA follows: TGTGCCAGCAGTCGAGATAGGACAGGGCTCCAAGAGACCCAGTACTTC.